This T cell receptor (beta chain) is drawn from a study of shared clonotypes between healthy human individuals. Overall study findings and caveats: Generation of non-shared clonotypes was less probable than generation of clonotypes shared by all four donors. Sharing across a handful of donors was seen in 5% to 5.5% of naive CD4 clonotypes. As a rule, naive subsets had a larger estimated richness than memory subsets.

In the case of this clone: What it binds is unknown.

Germline assignment: CDR1 SGHTA and CDR2 FQGTGA. The V and J ends lost 0 bases and 3 bases respectively, with 12 bases between them. This CDR3 has 15 residues. Across several immunoSEQ plates, the genomic DNA of each subset was split evenly. Clones were sequenced by immunoSEQ multiplex PCR, and TCRdb holds only the in-frame ones, with some missing. Here the sample spans 2,500,000 or so clones, 90% to 95% being singletons. V gene TRBV7-3 combines with J gene TRBJ2-7; the D gene could be TRBD1 or TRBD2 (5 bases each). The source of this sequence is a man aged 18 to 30 in good health. Some clones in this sample may be carry-over from other donors' samples. Sequencing used naive CD4+ T cells from PBMCs. The sample's subset: CD45RA+ positively selected. The CDR3 sequence: CASSLTGEGLYEQYF. DNA of the CDR3: TGTGCCAGCAGCTTAACAGGCGAGGGGCTCTACGAGCAGTACTTC.